This T cell receptor beta chain appears in the sequencing data of a study of blood T cell repertoires in COVID-19. As for the study in general: The study drew acute and convalescent COVID-19 samples from the United States, Italy and Spain. PBMCs, B-cell-depleted T cells, or T cells provided the cDNA or gDNA that made up the material.

In the authors' workflow: The authors estimated nucleated cell counts from reference gene primer amplification. Assay: immunoSEQ multiplex PCR; the TCRdb copy retains only in-frame clones and omits some. Clone size and the V and J calls come from that table; the DNA yielded D and trimming. The table shows some 280,000 clones, with around four fifths occurring only once. CDR1 and CDR2 from the germline V gene are SQVTM and ANQGSEA. Trimming pared 0 bases from V and 11 bases from J, leaving 13 bases between. The CDR3 extends over 12 amino acids. The origin of this receptor is a woman aged 50 to 60 with active or convalescent COVID-19. The sequencing sample was made of peripheral blood. The chain recombines TRBV29-1 with TRBJ1-1; D is ambiguous. The CDR3 here is CSVEDGALNAFF. The CDR3 DNA is TGCAGCGTTGAAGACGGAGCCCTGAACGCTTTCTTT.